These T cell receptor beta chains were read from a single sample in a study of beta chain features in type 1 diabetes. The data were produced by immunoSEQ multiplex PCR, yet TCRdb's version contains in-frame clones alone and is incomplete. The sample carries a few hundred thousand clones, approximately 15% recorded once. Sequencing was performed on naive CD4+ T cells from blood. These receptors originate from a man aged 30-40 years with type 1 diabetes. Each CDR3 is given with its conserved first and last residue. Clone size is stated in some rows and not others, as once, few, many or a class when expanded.

V gene	clone size	J gene	CDR3 protein
TRBV18	few	TRBJ2-7	CASSPPRAGGHHEQYF
TRBV5-1	.	TRBJ2-5	CASRGSGRLETQYF
TRBV7-2	few	TRBJ1-2	CASSLDTGRDVYGYTF
TRBV6-5	few	TRBJ2-3	CASSRGWSGTDTQYF
TRBV7-2	few	TRBJ2-7	CASSLLGEIQGAHYEQYF
TRBV4-3	few	TRBJ2-4	CASSRDRGVENIQYF
TRBV29-1	few	TRBJ1-5	CSVPSGQSNQPQHF
TRBV29-1	many	TRBJ1-2	CSVEDLGGYGYTF
TRBV7-9	few	TRBJ2-7	CASSAGQGGFYEQYF
TRBV7-3	.	TRBJ2-1	CASSLGETSGLGNEQFF
TRBV18	.	TRBJ1-2	CASSPQDIAVDGYTF
TRBV15	few	TRBJ1-5	CATSRGGGRDNQPQHF
TRBV6-5	.	TRBJ1-4	CASREDRVNEKLFF
TRBV14	few	TRBJ2-1	CASSQDTGLVIHEQFF
TRBV2	few	TRBJ2-7	CASSKQGLSYEQYF
TRBV6-5	few	TRBJ2-1	CASSYYTEQFF
TRBV19	few	TRBJ1-1	CASSRQVVNTEAFF
TRBV5-1	.	TRBJ1-2	CASSLDRQVNGYTF
TRBV5-4	.	TRBJ2-1	CASSLDTSSYNEQFF
TRBV13	.	TRBJ2-7	CASSLREGPGEQYF
TRBV2	few	TRBJ2-5	CASSEPAGGQTQYF
TRBV9	.	TRBJ1-3	CASSVGQGGAGNTIYF
TRBV29-1	.	TRBJ1-4	CSAHGGTNEKLFF
TRBV5-4	.	TRBJ2-1	CASSLEKDREFF
TRBV6-6	few	TRBJ2-5	CASNRGGVQTQYF
TRBV7-8	few	TRBJ2-5	CASSSGLAGTWQETQYF
TRBV2	.	TRBJ1-5	CASSASGGEQPQHF
TRBV5-1	.	TRBJ2-1	CASRLLAGGLANEQFF
TRBV28	few	TRBJ1-2	CATGYYGYTF
TRBV28	.	TRBJ2-7	CASSLRQYEQYF
TRBV2	few	TRBJ2-3	CASTGTDTQYF
TRBV7-3	few	TRBJ2-1	CASSLPSGDLFF